This T cell receptor beta chain appears in the sequencing data of a study of cytomegalovirus exposure and HLA in healthy donors (dated by TCRdb to 2017 to 2019). Study-wide context: An earlier analysis of roughly 630 of the donors reported more than 250 Gb of sequence data and some 120 million unique TCR beta sequences from about 200 million T cells. An early release that covered some 640 HLA-typed donors contained 250 to 350 gigabases of sequencing data and some 87 million unique TCR sequences. The genetic ancestry cluster associated with self-reported Caucasian donors included 81% of the 300 to 450 genotyped donors. The study aimed to test whether cataloging public T cell receptors could reveal signatures of past pathogen exposure. The study used immunosequencing to profile the T cell repertoires of several hundred subjects and linked those repertoires to cytomegalovirus serostatus. Along with the approximately 700-subject first cohort, a separate validation cohort of around 110 different subjects was used. To predict cytomegalovirus infection status, the study combined high-throughput TCR immunosequencing, statistical association of individual TCRs with disease status, and machine learning. In a later analysis, previously published TCR beta repertoires from some 640 donors were re-analyzed and high-resolution HLA genotyping was added so that TCR occurrence patterns could be studied. In the later analysis, no new phenotypic data were used to find candidate immune exposures; instead, reliance was placed on TCR beta sequences and their occurrence across donors. An earlier analysis of several hundred of the donors applied high-throughput TCR beta sequencing to assess whether each TCR beta V gene segment acted as functional or pseudogenic. Donor age, sex, ethnicity and CMV serostatus were compiled alongside the repertoire data. A later genetic analysis took genome-wide SNP genotypes for about 55% of the roughly 670 donors and used that subset as a discovery cohort. All discovery cohort repertoires had been generated on a single sequencing platform. HLA typing included class I and class II loci at four-digit resolution. Typing coverage varied by locus: roughly 629-640 donors for A, B, C, DRB1 and DQB1; roughly 510 for DQA1; 600 to 610 for DPA1; approximately 450 for DPB1. A few DR-DQ haplotypes were treated as single units for association and clustering because of strong linkage in the cohort. On average, 235,054 unique TCR beta nucleotide sequences were sequenced per donor among a few hundred genotyped donors of the cohort, with roughly 18% of those sequences being non-productive.

The method was the immunoSEQ multiplex PCR assay. For the multiplex PCR, a mixture combining 60 forward primers for TCR Vbeta segments and 13 reverse primers for TCR Jbeta segments was used. Amplification of the CDR3 region of rearranged TCR beta genes was performed with a multiplex PCR assay on genomic DNA. The amplified TCR beta libraries were sequenced on the Illumina HiSeq System as 87-base-pair reads. Per the authors' processing: A later analysis tallied roughly 76 million unique TCR beta chains across the 550 to 850 repertoires, and 10 million to 11 million of those chains were shared by two or more donors. Raw reads were error-corrected and collapsed into unique sequences by a nearest-neighbor algorithm in which closely related sequences were merged to remove PCR and sequencing errors. Alignment of CDR3 sequences to IMGT reference sequences was used to assign V, D and J gene segments. For a sequence to be retained, a match of at least six nucleotides was required to both a V gene segment and a J gene segment. Rearrangements were called productive when the CDR3 lacked stop codons and stayed in frame with V and J; all others were non-productive. CDR3 was defined according to IMGT convention as the region running from the second conserved V-encoded cysteine to the conserved J-encoded phenylalanine. Sequences without an unambiguous match to a single V gene segment were excluded from the earlier analysis of about 640 of the donors. An earlier analysis of a few hundred of the donors classified V segments as functional when productive rearrangements were above 56.7% and as segregating when the standard deviation between donors was above 5%. To diagnose cytomegalovirus status from the catalog of TCR beta chain sequences, a statistical classification framework was built. In a later analysis, TCR nucleotide sequences were compared against IMGT/GENE-DB human TR gene sequences so that V and J genes could be assigned. Using the TCRdist pipeline, a later analysis assigned CDR3 sequences along with most-parsimonious VDJ recombination scenarios. In a later analysis, each TCR beta chain was defined by its CDR3 amino acid sequence together with its V-gene family, and reads lacking a unique V-gene family were excluded. In a later analysis, fewer than 650 highly shared, low-generation-probability nucleotide sequences were removed to address suspected cross-contamination and a sequencing artifact. In a later analysis, a clonal expansion index for each public chain was calculated from normalized within-repertoire ranks of inferred template counts. In a later analysis, generation probabilities were computed with a VDJ recombination model fitted to out-of-frame rearrangements, and the resulting probabilities were checked against IGoR. Hypergeometric tests were used in a later analysis to score TCR-TCR, TCR-HLA and TCR-CMV co-occurrence, with a repertoire-size bias correction applied to the TCR pairs. In a later analysis, false discovery rates were estimated by permuting HLA or CMV assignments 20 times. In a later analysis, co-occurring TCRs were grouped using DBSCAN, with TCRdist sequence similarity added in when clustering inside HLA-allele-positive subsets. Repertoires with fewer than 30,000 or more than 120,000 public chains, plus five repertoires with anomalous nucleotide sharing, were excluded from co-occurrence clustering. The table was pulled from immuneACCESS by TCRdb, which kept in-frame rearrangements only. Such tables lose some clones; where checked, under half of the loss comes from unresolved V genes, and the rest has no known cause. The V and J calls and the clone size are those of that table, but D and trimming were determined from the DNA. The sample table holds approximately 160,000 clones, of which 60% to 80% were seen once. The ten largest clones take up under 15% of the sample.

What the study reported, not specific to this receptor: Only TCR beta chains were sequenced in this cohort, and the absence of alpha or paired-chain data limited detectable features. Specific HLA alleles were associated with over 15,000 TCR beta sequences at a false discovery rate of 0.05 in a later analysis. A later genetic analysis associated a missense DCLRE1C variant with V-gene and J-gene trimming of TCR beta chains, and an independent cohort replicated the association. Presence/absence analyses assumed roughly uniform sequencing depth across donors, an assumption that may not hold. Because some donors lacked HLA typing at each locus, the association tests relied only on the typed subset. A few of the identified cytomegalovirus-associated TCR beta chains were confirmed in vitro to be specific for cytomegalovirus antigens. For the cohort, immune exposure information was limited to CMV serostatus. In an earlier analysis of roughly 560 of the donors, most TCR beta V segments were observed in productive rearrangements about 87% or about 30% of the time, broadly matching IMGT annotations. It was suggested by the authors that the approach could potentially be generalized to other disease states and immunological phenotypes. Some IMGT-functional V segments, including TRBV6-2 and TRBV6-3, could not be told apart with the 87-base-pair reads, so those segments were excluded. The earlier analysis of 587 of the donors excluded over 15 rarely observed V segments, including chromosome 9 orphons, because counts were too low. Linkage disequilibrium might explain the correlated functional status among segregating V segments, but an unknown experimental factor could not be ruled out. In a later analysis, the rate of TCR association differed among HLA loci, with DRB1 alleles having the most associated TCRs and HLA-C alleles having the fewest. In a later analysis, HLA-associated TCR beta chains were found to be more clonally expanded and to have lower generation probabilities than equally common non-associated chains. In a later genetic analysis, fewer N-insertions in productive TCRs were reported among donors in an Asian-associated ancestry cluster than the roughly 700-donor mean. A cluster of highly shared sequence variants was judged likely to represent a technical artifact of the sequencing pipeline. When HLA alleles, especially DR and DQ, strongly co-occurred, attributing TCR associations to individual alleles was difficult. The study listed around 160 TCR beta chains as associated with cytomegalovirus. According to a later analysis, parvovirus B19, influenza, CMV and Epstein-Barr virus appeared linked to several top co-occurrence clusters. A further reported finding was that TCR beta sequences accurately predicted the HLA-A and HLA-B alleles for most subjects in the first cohort. A later analysis found that most CMV-associated TCR beta chains appeared HLA-restricted, with HLA associations seemingly driven largely by CMV exposure. Cytomegalovirus status was reported to be diagnosed by the classifier with high specificity and sensitivity in both the original and validation cohorts. While some public TCRs were present in many individuals, most TCR sequences turned up only very rarely across donors.

The cohort consisted of 650 to 700 healthy bone marrow donors. At the time of sampling, every cohort member was nominally healthy, though immune exposures that went unrecorded were likely present. The donor was CMV seropositive and belonged to the group of 250 to 300 seropositive cohort members. Each donor provided a peripheral blood sample, and peripheral blood mononuclear cells were used for TCR beta sequencing. The Qiagen DNeasy Blood Extraction Kit was used to extract genomic DNA from the blood cell samples. About this clone: Its recognized antigen is unknown. No base-level quality is on record; no much larger clone is a single base apart.

V drops 7 bases and J drops 4 bases, leaving 5 bases in between. The CDR3, from cysteine to phenylalanine, totals 11 residues. This entry keeps only the CDR3 DNA: 33 bases, framed from base 1. CDR1 and CDR2 are read off the germline V gene (reference sequence) as LNHDA and SQIVND. This TCR was sampled from a woman between 45 and 60 years old in good health and CMV-seropositive. The chain employs TRBV19 and TRBJ1-3, with the D gene not clear enough to name. Specimen: PBMCs. The DNA sequence reads TGTGCCAGTATCCTCGGAAACACCATATATTTT. This gives the protein CASILGNTIYF. Outside the CDR3, residues come from the reference TRBV19 and TRBJ1-3 proteins, so the full variable domain is: DGGITQSPKYLFRKEGQNVTLSCEQNLNHDAMYWYRQDPGQGLRLIYYSQIVNDFQKGDIAEGYSVSREKKESFPLTVTSAQKNPTAFYLCASILGNTIYFGEGSWLTVV.